The 12 T cell receptor beta chains below come from one sample, sequenced in a study of blood T cell repertoires in COVID-19. Using immunoSEQ multiplex PCR, the repertoire was profiled, and TCRdb retains in-frame clones only, with some absent. The sample lists 85,000 to 120,000 clones, 75% to 85% occurring once. Material for sequencing was peripheral blood. The receptor source for this set is an older man with COVID-19, enrolled during active disease.

V usage is TRBV28 and J usage is TRBJ2-5; TRBD2 might be the D (6 bases). V lost 2 bases and J 5 bases, leaving 12 bases between the germline ends. Germline V gene lookup returns CDR1 MDHEN and CDR2 SYDVKM. The CDR3 is 14 amino acids. The CDR3 here is CASSLAAREETQYF. Here the CDR3 DNA reads TGTGCCAGCAGTTTAGCTGCCCGGGAGGAGACCCAGTACTTC.

This rearrangement joins TRBV25-1 to TRBJ2-5; D may be TRBD1 (6 bases). Germline CDR1 MGHDK, CDR2 SYGVNS. V lost 8 bases to trimming and J lost 0 bases, with 10 bases between them. This CDR3 is built from 13 residues. CDR3 in DNA: TGTGCCAGCCGGGACACTAACCAAGAGACCCAGTACTTC. As protein: CASRDTNQETQYF.

J is TRBJ2-3 and V is TRBV12-3 or TRBV12-4, with D unclear. The CDR3 contains 11 residues. V lost 7 bases to trimming and J lost 3 bases, with 5 bases between them. The CDR3 loop reads CASKETDTQYF. DNA for the CDR3: TGTGCCAGCAAAGAGACAGATACGCAGTATTTT.

This chain links TRBV11-2 with TRBJ2-7; D possibly corresponds to TRBD1 (5 bases). In germline, CDR1 is SGHAT, CDR2 FQNNGV. The CDR3 is 14 residues long. V was pared by 1 base and J by 3 bases, with 10 bases between. The CDR3 DNA sequence: TGTGCCAGCAGCTTAGTCCAGGGTGGCTACGAGCAGTACTTC. Protein product: CASSLVQGGYEQYF.

The chain joins TRBV28 to TRBJ2-1, with a possible D match to TRBD2 (6 bases). From germline, CDR1 is MDHEN and CDR2 SYDVKM. Trimming cost V 0 bases and J 8 bases, with 20 bases left between them. This CDR3 has 17 residues. CDR3 in amino acids: CASSLWSSELKGYEQFF. CDR3 coding DNA: TGTGCCAGCAGTTTATGGTCTAGCGAACTAAAGGGGTATGAGCAGTTCTTC. Complete variable domain (other parts from reference TRBV28 and TRBJ2-1): DVKVTQSSRYLVKRTGEKVFLECVQDMDHENMFWYRQDPGLGLRLIYFSYDVKMKEKGDIPEGYSVSREKKERFSLILESASTNQTSMYLCASSLWSSELKGYEQFFGPGTRLTVL.

The V and J genes are TRBV6-5 and TRBJ1-4; possible D gene TRBD1, 5 bases. Trimming cost V 2 bases and J 7 bases, with 14 bases left between them. CDR1 and CDR2 (germline): MNHEY, SVGAGI. The CDR3 is 15 amino acids. This chain's CDR3 is CASSYAGGKGEKLFF. The CDR3 DNA reads as TGTGCCAGCAGTTACGCGGGGGGTAAGGGTGAAAAACTGTTTTTT.

V and J are TRBV27 and TRBJ2-3, with TRBD2 matching 7 bases. With 6 bases clipped from V and 6 bases from J, the junction kept 9 bases outside the gene matches. Germline CDR1 reads MNHEY; CDR2 reads SMNVEV (reference sequence). The CDR3 contains 14 residues. CDR3 nucleotide sequence: TGTGCCAGCAGCTCGATTGGGAGGGCGGATACGCAGTATTTT. This translates into CASSSIGRADTQYF.

The table lists this clone with a few counts. This chain connects TRBV5-6 to TRBJ2-7; the D gene is possibly TRBD1 (5 bases). Germline CDR1 is SGHDT and CDR2 is YYEEEE. This CDR3 spans 16 amino acids. V gave up 2 bases and J gave up 1 base, with 16 bases separating them. DNA of the CDR3: TGTGCCAGCAGCTTCGGTGCAGGGTCAAGTTCCTACGAGCAGTACTTC. It yields the protein CASSFGAGSSSYEQYF.

CDR3 protein: CATSDGVADTQYF. As DNA, the CDR3 is TGTGCCACCAGTGACGGAGTTGCGGATACGCAGTATTTT. The chain combines TRBV24-1 with TRBJ2-3, with D unclear. The CDR3 length is 13 residues. Germline V gives CDR1 KGHDR, CDR2 SFDVKD. V lost 4 bases to trimming and J lost 6 bases, with 10 bases between them.

This chain links TRBV6-5 with TRBJ2-7; 9 nucleotides line up with TRBD1. V was clipped by 0 bases and J by 6 bases; unmatched bases: 6. The CDR3 runs to 15 residues. Germline V gene lookup returns CDR1 MNHEY and CDR2 SVGAGI. The CDR3 loop reads CASSYSVTGGVEQYF. In DNA, the CDR3 is TGTGCCAGCAGTTACTCCGTGACAGGGGGTGTCGAGCAGTACTTC.

CDR3 in DNA: TGTGCCAGCAGCTTATCAGACAGGTATCAGCCCCAGCATTTT. It is translated as CASSLSDRYQPQHF. This chain uses TRBV7-2 with TRBJ1-5; a weak D match, TRBD1 (6 bases). CDR1 SGHTA and CDR2 FQGNSA come from the germline V gene. V was pared by 2 bases and J by 5 bases, with 10 bases between. This CDR3 is 14 amino acids long.

The chain is built from TRBV30 and TRBJ1-1, with D possibly matching TRBD1 (5 bases). The CDR3 is 15 residues long. Trimming shortened V by 1 base and J by 6 bases, and 18 bases separated the two germline ends. Germline loops: CDR1 GTSNPN, CDR2 SVGIG (reference sequence). CDR3 nucleotides: TGTGCCTGGAGTGCCCCCGGCAAGGGGCTGCCTGAAGCTTTCTTT. Translating it yields CAWSAPGKGLPEAFF.